A selection of T cell receptor beta chains follows, all from one sample in a study of spatial heterogeneity in lung cancer. TCRdb used MiXCR to reprocess the 5' RACE reads, holding one entry per CDR3 protein. The data show tens of thousands of distinct CDR3 sequences, under 7% seen once. Sample: PBMCs, taken at follow-up. The receptors were gathered from a male donor with early-stage non-small cell lung cancer. Both conserved end residues are part of each CDR3. The D gene is left open where the match is weak. Only some rows state a clone size, as once, few, many or a class for expanded clones.

>NA|TRBJ2-1|TRBV7-9|many
TGTGCCAGCAGCTTAAATCTGGATGAGCAGTTCTTC
CASSLNLDEQFF
>TRBD2|TRBJ2-5|TRBV20-1|few
TGCAGTGCTAACCCCGGGGCGGGGGGGATGACCCAGTACTTC
CSANPGAGGMTQYF
>NA|TRBJ1-1|TRBV27|many
TGTGCCAGCAGTCCACTCCCGGGGCAGTTGAACACTGAAGCTTTCTTT
CASSPLPGQLNTEAFF
>NA|TRBJ1-4|TRBV3-1|NA
TGTGCCAGCAGCCAAGAAAGCAGGGAAGGGGAAAAACTGTTTTTT
CASSQESREGEKLFF
>TRBD2|TRBJ2-2|TRBV6-1|many
TGTGCCAGCAGGGGACTAGCGGGGAGTACGGGGGAGCTGTTTTTT
CASRGLAGSTGELFF
>NA|TRBJ1-1|TRBV10-3|few
TGTGCCACAAAGGGAACACCCAGCAGTGAAGCTTTCTTT
CATKGTPSSEAFF
>TRBD1|TRBJ1-5|TRBV12-3/TRBV12-4|many
TGTGCCAGCAGACAGACAGGGTTGGGCAATCAGCCCCAGCATTTT
CASRQTGLGNQPQHF
>TRBD2|TRBJ2-7|TRBV4-2|many
TGTGCCAGCAGCCAAGATCCAGGGAGGGTCTTCGAGCAGTACTTC
CASSQDPGRVFEQYF
>NA|TRBJ1-5|TRBV30|few
TGTGCCTGGAGTTGGGGGGATCAGCCCCAGCATTTT
CAWSWGDQPQHF
>TRBD1|TRBJ1-4|TRBV28|few
TGTGCCAGCAGTCTAGGGGGCGCCACTAATGAAAAACTGTTTTTT
CASSLGGATNEKLFF
>NA|TRBJ2-1|TRBV20-1|few
TGCAGTGCTAGAGATGATTCGGGGGCGGGCAATGAGCAGTTCTTC
CSARDDSGAGNEQFF